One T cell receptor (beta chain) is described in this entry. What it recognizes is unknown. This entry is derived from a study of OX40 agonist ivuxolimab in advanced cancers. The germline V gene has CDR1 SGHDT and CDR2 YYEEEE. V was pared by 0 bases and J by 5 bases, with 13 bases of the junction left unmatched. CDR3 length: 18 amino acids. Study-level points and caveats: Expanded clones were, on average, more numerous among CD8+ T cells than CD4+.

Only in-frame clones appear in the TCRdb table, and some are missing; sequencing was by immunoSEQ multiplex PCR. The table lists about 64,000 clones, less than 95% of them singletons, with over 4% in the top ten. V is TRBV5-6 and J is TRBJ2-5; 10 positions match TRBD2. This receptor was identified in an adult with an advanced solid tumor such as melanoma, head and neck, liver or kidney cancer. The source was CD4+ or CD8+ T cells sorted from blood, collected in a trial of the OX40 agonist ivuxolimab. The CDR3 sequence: CASSLGLAGNAVWETQYF. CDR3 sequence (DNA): TGTGCCAGCAGCTTGGGACTAGCGGGTAATGCGGTGTGGGAGACCCAGTACTTC.